The 19 T cell receptor beta chains given below trace back to one sample, sequenced in a study of OX40 agonist ivuxolimab in advanced cancers. The table came from immunoSEQ multiplex PCR; TCRdb's copy has only in-frame clones and leaves some out. The repertoire includes about 62,000 clones, 79% of them detected once, and approximately 10% sits in the top ten. The material was CD4+ or CD8+ T cells sorted from blood, obtained in a trial of the OX40 agonist ivuxolimab. These receptors originate from an adult with an advanced solid tumor such as melanoma, head and neck, liver or kidney cancer.

The chain employs TRBV20-1 and TRBJ2-7, with D uncertain. Germline assignment: CDR1 DFQATT and CDR2 SNEGSKA (reference sequence). V was clipped by 6 bases and J by 11 bases, with 11 bases between them. The CDR3 runs to 9 residues. CDR3 in amino acids: CSAGRNEYF. CDR3 DNA sequence: TGCAGTGCAGGACGCAATGAGTACTTC.

This chain connects TRBV7-2 to TRBJ1-2, with D maybe TRBD1 (5 bases). CDR1 and CDR2 (germline): SGHTA, FQGNSA. The CDR3 is 14 residues long. Trimming took 5 bases from V and 4 from J, leaving 14 bases between them. The CDR3 region has the DNA TGTGCCAGCAGCCCCGGGGCCCCCGCCTATGGCTACACCTTC. This encodes CASSPGAPAYGYTF.

This chain connects TRBV4-1 to TRBJ1-5; D gene ambiguous. CDR3 length: 14 residues. CDR1 and CDR2 from the germline V gene are MGHRA and YSYEKL. V was cut by 3 bases and J by 2 bases, with 8 bases left in between. The CDR3 nucleotides read TGCGCCAGCAGCCAGTCGGTCGGCAATCAGCCCCAGCATTTT. Amino acid sequence: CASSQSVGNQPQHF.

V and J are TRBV27 and TRBJ2-2, with 7 bases aligning to TRBD1. Germline values: CDR1 MNHEY, CDR2 SMNVEV (reference sequence). The trim removed 2 bases at V and 2 bases at J, leaving 8 bases unmatched. The CDR3 runs to 17 residues. The CDR3, as DNA: TGTGCCAGCAGTTTACAGGGTGGGACAGCTAACACCGGGGAGCTGTTTTTT. This gives the protein CASSLQGGTANTGELFF.

The chain uses TRBV7-9 and TRBJ1-1, with D perhaps TRBD1 (5 bases). Germline assignment: CDR1 SEHNR and CDR2 FQNEAQ (reference sequence). Trimming took 4 bases from V and 8 from J, leaving 8 bases between them. This CDR3 has 11 amino acids. DNA for the CDR3: TGTGCCAGCAGCTCAAGACAGGAAGCTTTCTTT. Residues: CASSSRQEAFF.

This chain uses TRBV5-1 with TRBJ2-3; the D gene is possibly TRBD2 (5 bases). Germline V gene data show CDR1 as SGHRS and CDR2 as YFSETQ. Trimming left V 4 bases short and J 6 bases short, with 12 bases between. The CDR3 is 13 residues long. CDR3 coding DNA: TGCGCCAGCAGCGCGTCAAGCGGCGATACGCAGTATTTT. Protein sequence: CASSASSGDTQYF. Combining the CDR3 with reference TRBV5-1 and TRBJ2-3 gives the whole variable domain KAGVTQTPRYLIKTRGQQVTLSCSPISGHRSVSWYQQTPGQGLQFLFEYFSETQRNKGNFPGRFSGRQFSNSRSEMNVSTLELGDSALYLCASSASSGDTQYFGPGTRLTVL.

The V and J genes are TRBV7-9 and TRBJ2-2; D is possibly TRBD1 (7 bases). The germline V and J ends were trimmed by 5 bases and 5 bases, with 15 bases remaining between them. Germline V CDR1 and CDR2: SEHNR, FQNEAQ (reference sequence). The CDR3 totals 15 residues. The CDR3 here is CASSTTGAGTGELFF. The DNA of the CDR3 is TGTGCCAGCAGCACAACAGGGGCGGGGACCGGGGAGCTGTTTTTT.

CDR3 residues: CASSYHGTPTDYGYTF. CDR3 DNA: TGTGCCAGCAGTTACCACGGGACCCCAACTGACTATGGCTACACCTTC. The chain uses TRBV6-5 and TRBJ1-2; TRBD1 might be the D (5 bases). The CDR3 spans 16 residues. The germline V gene encodes CDR1 MNHEY and CDR2 SVGAGI. V dropped 2 bases and J dropped 3 bases, with 16 bases sitting between them.

The chain combines TRBV9 with TRBJ2-1; D is uncertain. CDR1 and CDR2 (germline): SGDLS, YYNGEE. The CDR3 runs 13 residues. V gave up 2 bases and J gave up 3 bases, with 6 bases separating them. CDR3 residues: CASSVEFYNEQFF. DNA for the CDR3: TGTGCCAGCAGCGTCGAATTCTACAATGAGCAGTTCTTC.

The V gene is TRBV7-9, the J gene TRBJ2-7, with D perhaps TRBD2 (6 bases). This CDR3 is built from 13 residues. Germline V lookup: CDR1 SEHNR, CDR2 FQNEAQ (reference sequence). V was cut by 5 bases and J by 2 bases, with 10 bases left in between. CDR3 sequence reads: CASSLTSPYEQYF. DNA of the CDR3: TGTGCCAGCAGCCTTACTAGCCCCTACGAGCAGTACTTC.

The chain joins TRBV5-6 to TRBJ1-2; D is possibly TRBD1 (6 bases). Trimming took 4 bases from V and 0 from J, leaving 13 bases between them. Germline V gene sequence: CDR1 SGHDT, CDR2 YYEEEE. The CDR3 spans 15 residues. The CDR3 is CASSDGQSANYGYTF. The DNA of the CDR3 is TGTGCCAGCAGCGATGGACAGTCCGCTAACTATGGCTACACCTTC.

This chain links TRBV7-3 with TRBJ2-5; 11 nucleotides align to TRBD2. The V and J ends lost 5 bases and 2 bases, in that order; junction bases with no gene match: 4. The CDR3 is 15 residues long. Germline values: CDR1 SGHTA, CDR2 FQGTGA. CDR3 sequence: CASSPSGGLQETQYF. CDR3 DNA sequence: TGTGCCAGCAGCCCTAGCGGGGGGCTGCAAGAGACCCAGTACTTC.

The gene calls are TRBV11-1 and TRBJ2-5; 11 bases agree with TRBD2. The germline V gene encodes CDR1 SGHAT and CDR2 FQDESV (reference sequence). The CDR3 extends over 15 amino acids. V shed 4 bases and J 5 bases; nucleotides not matched to a gene: 6. This CDR3 is CASSSGTSGSETQYF. The CDR3 DNA is TGTGCCAGCAGCTCCGGGACTAGCGGAAGTGAGACCCAGTACTTC.

The rearrangement links TRBV19 to TRBJ2-5; possibly TRBD1 for D (6 bases). This CDR3 is 13 amino acids long. Trimming took off 5 bases at V and 8 bases at J, with 15 bases between the two ends. CDR1 and CDR2 (germline): LNHDA, SQIVND (reference sequence). The DNA for the CDR3 is TGTGCCAGTAGTCTCATCGGGACACCCACCCAGTACTTC. Translated: CASSLIGTPTQYF.

This clone was seen only once. The rearrangement links TRBV27 to TRBJ1-2; 8 bases fit TRBD1. The germline gives CDR1 MNHEY, CDR2 SMNVEV (reference sequence). The CDR3 covers 13 residues. The V and J ends lost 3 bases and 8 bases, in that order; junction bases with no gene match: 5. CDR3 amino acids: CASSFQGARGYTF. The CDR3, as DNA: TGTGCCAGCAGTTTCCAGGGGGCGCGGGGCTACACCTTC.

This clone showed up just once. The chain uses TRBV7-9 and TRBJ1-2, with no clear D. Germline loops: CDR1 SEHNR, CDR2 FQNEAQ (reference sequence). The CDR3 extends over 14 amino acids. Trimming left V 8 bases short and J 5 bases short, with 18 bases between. CDR3 in amino acids: CASLSSMESYGYTF. In DNA form, the CDR3 reads TGTGCCAGCCTAAGCTCGATGGAAAGTTATGGCTACACCTTC.

J is TRBJ2-5 and V is TRBV5-1, with D unclear. The germline CDR1 and CDR2 sequences are SGHRS and YFSETQ. This CDR3 is 15 amino acids long. V was cut by 4 bases and J by 5 bases, with 18 bases left in between. CDR3 nucleotides: TGCGCCAGCAGCCCGGGTCTACAGATAGGGGAGACCCAGTACTTC. Translating gives CASSPGLQIGETQYF.

The chain joins TRBV5-4 to TRBJ2-1; D unclear. CDR1 SGHNT and CDR2 YYREEE come from the germline V gene (reference sequence). V lost 4 bases to trimming and J lost 5 bases, with 13 bases between them. The CDR3 loop spans 14 amino acids. For the CDR3, the DNA is TGTGCCAGCAGCCCGAAGGGCGGAAACAATGAGCAGTTCTTC. Translation: CASSPKGGNNEQFF.

V and J are TRBV19 and TRBJ2-3, with D possibly TRBD2 on 6 matching bases. V was trimmed by 9 bases and J by 3 bases, leaving 19 bases between them. The germline CDR1 and CDR2 sequences are LNHDA and SQIVND (reference sequence). There are 15 residues in the CDR3. The CDR3 bases are TGTGCCAGCGCGACTAGTCTGGGCGGAACAGATACGCAGTATTTT. This encodes CASATSLGGTDTQYF.